What follows are 25 T cell receptor beta chains derived from one specimen sequenced in a study of cytomegalovirus exposure and HLA in healthy donors. PCR primers comprised 60 Vbeta and 13 Jbeta primers. Libraries were prepared by immunoSEQ multiplex PCR; TCRdb keeps only in-frame clonotypes and omits some of them. The sample records 150,000 to 200,000 clones, roughly three quarters being singletons. The material sequenced was PBMCs. The receptor set was obtained from a woman in her forties or fifties in good health and CMV-seronegative.

The chain joins TRBV6-6 to TRBJ2-7; TRBD1 matches 11 bases. This CDR3 is built from 14 residues. Germline values: CDR1 MNHNY, CDR2 SVGAGI (reference sequence). With V trimmed by 5 bases and J by 4 bases, 4 bases remained unmatched. The CDR3 DNA reads as TGTGCCAGCAGTGTCCGGGACAGGGGGTACGAGCAGTACTTC. It translates to CASSVRDRGYEQYF.

The V call is TRBV4-3, the J call TRBJ2-5; 8 bases map to TRBD1. The trim removed 1 base at V and 4 bases at J, leaving 5 bases unmatched. Per germline, CDR1 LGHNA and CDR2 YSLEER. CDR3 length: 15 residues. The CDR3 reads CASSQGHDRGETQYF. The CDR3 DNA reads as TGCGCCAGCAGCCAAGGCCATGACAGGGGAGAGACCCAGTACTTC.

The V call is TRBV2, the J call TRBJ1-4; D gene ambiguous. The CDR3 is made up of 14 amino acids. V was shortened by 7 bases and J by 2 bases, with 11 bases between the two germline ends. In germline, CDR1 is SNHLY, CDR2 FYNNEI. In nucleotides, the CDR3 is TGTGCCAGCAACAGATTGGATACTAATGAAAAACTGTTTTTT. It yields the protein CASNRLDTNEKLFF. Based on the CDR3 plus reference TRBV2 and TRBJ1-4, the full variable domain is EPEVTQTPSHQVTQMGQEVILRCVPISNHLYFYWYRQILGQKVEFLVSFYNNEISEKSEIFDDQFSVERPDGSNFTLKIRSTKLEDSAMYFCASNRLDTNEKLFFGSGTQLSVL.

J is TRBJ1-2 and V is TRBV19; 7 bases line up with TRBD1. The V segment lost 5 bases and the J segment 1 base; nucleotides outside the gene matches: 10. The CDR3 consists of 16 residues. From germline, CDR1 is LNHDA and CDR2 SQIVND (reference sequence). The CDR3 here is CASSSRDRTLNYGYTF. Here the CDR3 DNA reads TGTGCCAGTAGTTCCCGGGACAGAACCCTTAACTATGGCTACACCTTC.

This clone has more than one count but fewer than ten. This rearrangement joins TRBV4-2 to TRBJ2-7; 11 nucleotides align to TRBD2. Germline assignment: CDR1 LGHNA and CDR2 YNFKEQ. V was clipped by 3 bases and J by 6 bases; unmatched bases: 13. The CDR3 is 17 residues long. As DNA, the CDR3 is TGTGCCAGCAGCCACCGAGGGGCTAGCGGGAGGAGTTCCGAGCAGTACTTC. This codes for CASSHRGASGRSSEQYF.

The genes are TRBV29-1 and TRBJ2-3; TRBD2 agrees at 11 bases. CDR3 length equals 17 residues. V was clipped by 7 bases and J by 0 bases; unmatched bases: 12. Germline CDR1 is SQVTM and CDR2 is ANQGSEA. The CDR3 DNA sequence: TGCAGCGGTACCGGACTAGCGGGCCGGGGAAGCACAGATACGCAGTATTTT. Residues: CSGTGLAGRGSTDTQYF.

The chain recombines TRBV28 with TRBJ1-5, with D hard to call. The germline V gene has CDR1 MDHEN and CDR2 SYDVKM. V lost 3 bases and J lost 5, with 11 bases in between. There are 14 residues in the CDR3. CDR3 region: CASSFSGSDQPQHF. CDR3 bases: TGTGCCAGCAGTTTCAGCGGGTCTGATCAGCCCCAGCATTTT.

The J gene is TRBJ1-1, the V gene TRBV29-1; 8 bases match TRBD1. With V trimmed by 7 bases and J by 4 bases, 5 bases remained unmatched. Germline CDR1 and CDR2: SQVTM and ANQGSEA. The CDR3 is 12 amino acids. The CDR3 loop reads CSGATGGTEAFF. In DNA, the CDR3 is TGCAGCGGGGCAACAGGGGGCACTGAAGCTTTCTTT.

As concerns this clone: The junction departs from the called germline gene at one end, perhaps through a read error. CDR3 loop: CSSRGEGHLEKLFF. CDR3 nucleotides: TGTTCCAGCAGGGGGGAGGGACACCTTGAAAAACTGTTTTTT. This chain connects TRBV7-9 to TRBJ1-4; the match to TRBD1 covers 7 bases. Germline V lookup: CDR1 SEHNR, CDR2 FQNEAQ (reference sequence). This CDR3 is built from 14 residues.

This clone was seen once. The chain has TRBV5-1 and TRBJ2-1, with TRBD2 matching over 7 bases. The V segment lost 4 bases and the J segment 5 bases; nucleotides outside the gene matches: 6. The CDR3 contains 14 residues. Germline values: CDR1 SGHRS, CDR2 YFSETQ. Written as DNA, the CDR3 is TGCGCCAGCAGCCCCCCGGGGGGAGACAATGAGCAGTTCTTC. Encoded protein: CASSPPGGDNEQFF.

The V gene is TRBV6-1, the J gene TRBJ2-2, with 7 positions matching TRBD1. CDR3 length: 15 amino acids. CDR1 and CDR2 from the germline V gene are MNHNS and SASEGT. Germline trimming cut 2 bases from V and 4 bases from J; bases unmatched to any gene: 4. The CDR3 region has the DNA TGTGCCAGCAGTGAACCGGCAGGGGGCACCGGGGAGCTGTTTTTT. Translated, it gives CASSEPAGGTGELFF.

The chain joins TRBV5-1 to TRBJ2-5, with D uncertain. CDR1 is SGHRS, CDR2 YFSETQ, per germline. This CDR3 region has 12 residues. The V gene lost 1 base and the J gene lost 5 bases, with 6 bases spanning the gap. Written as DNA, the CDR3 is TGCGCCAGCAGCTTGCCCAGGGAGACCCAGTACTTC. Translated: CASSLPRETQYF.

This clone is a singleton in its sample. V is TRBV28 and J is TRBJ2-3, with TRBD1 as a possible D gene (6 bases). The V end lost 2 bases, the J end lost 0 bases, and 12 bases lay between the germline ends. The CDR3 runs to 16 residues. Looked up from germline, CDR1 is MDHEN and CDR2 is SYDVKM. Written as DNA, the CDR3 is TGTGCCAGCAGTTTAAGGCAGGGGCGAAGCACAGATACGCAGTATTTT. It codes for CASSLRQGRSTDTQYF.

The J gene is TRBJ1-5, the V gene TRBV19, with D possibly TRBD1 on 5 matching bases. V was trimmed by 3 bases and J by 0 bases, leaving 18 bases between them. Per germline, CDR1 LNHDA and CDR2 SQIVND (reference sequence). CDR3 size: 18 residues. CDR3 residues: CASSIMDQGGYSNQPQHF. Written as DNA, the CDR3 is TGTGCCAGTAGTATTATGGATCAGGGAGGATATAGCAATCAGCCCCAGCATTTT.

The gene calls are TRBV7-2 and TRBJ2-1, with TRBD2 matching 10 bases. Germline CDR1 is SGHTA and CDR2 is FQGNSA. The CDR3 spans 16 residues. V was pared by 5 bases and J by 6 bases, with 10 bases of the junction left unmatched. The CDR3 reads CASSPNSGRTGNEQFF. The CDR3 DNA is TGTGCCAGCAGCCCAAATAGCGGGAGGACGGGCAATGAGCAGTTCTTC.

This chain uses TRBV5-6 with TRBJ2-2; 12 bases are a match to TRBD2. Germline V lookup: CDR1 SGHDT, CDR2 YYEEEE. V shed 5 bases, J shed 3 bases, and the junction held 5 bases outside the gene matches. The CDR3 is made up of 16 amino acids. The CDR3 region has the DNA TGTGCCAGCAGTTGGACTAGCGGGATTCACACCGGGGAGCTGTTTTTT. Encoded protein: CASSWTSGIHTGELFF. The full variable domain, completed using reference TRBV5-6 and TRBJ2-2, is DAGVTQSPTHLIKTRGQQVTLRCSPKSGHDTVSWYQQALGQGPQFIFQYYEEEERQRGNFPDRFSGHQFPNYSSELNVNALLLGDSALYLCASSWTSGIHTGELFFGEGSRLTVL.

This chain links TRBV29-1 with TRBJ2-5; tentatively, D is TRBD2 (7 bases). Germline V gene data show CDR1 as SQVTM and CDR2 as ANQGSEA. This CDR3 contains 12 residues. Trimming cost V 7 bases and J 5 bases, with 14 bases left between them. This chain's CDR3 is CSGARGGETQYF. CDR3 nucleotides: TGCAGCGGGGCGAGGGGGGGGGAGACCCAGTACTTC.

The chain couples TRBV6-5 to TRBJ2-3, with TRBD1 matching over 7 bases. The CDR3 is 15 residues long. Trimming cost V 6 bases and J 3 bases; bases outside gene matches: 9. The germline CDR1 and CDR2 sequences are MNHEY and SVGAGI. The CDR3 protein is CASSPEGAATDTQYF. The CDR3 DNA reads as TGTGCCAGCAGCCCAGAGGGGGCAGCAACAGATACGCAGTATTTT.

The V gene is TRBV9, the J gene TRBJ2-1, with TRBD2 matching over 8 bases. Germline assignment: CDR1 SGDLS and CDR2 YYNGEE. After removal of 1 base from V and 5 bases from J, the junction contained 11 bases not matched to a gene. This CDR3 has 17 residues. CDR3 bases: TGTGCCAGCAGCGTATACGGGGGGGACCCCAGAAACAATGAGCAGTTCTTC. Translated: CASSVYGGDPRNNEQFF.

CDR3 DNA: TGCGCCAGCAGCTTGGTTCGGGAAAAGAGCTACGAGCAGTACTTC. Translating gives CASSLVREKSYEQYF. The chain employs TRBV5-1 and TRBJ2-7, with D tentatively TRBD2 (5 bases). Germline CDR1 is SGHRS and CDR2 is YFSETQ. This CDR3 region has 15 residues. The V gene lost 0 bases and the J gene lost 3 bases, with 13 bases spanning the gap.

CDR3 nucleotides: TGTGCCAGCAGCGTAGGGTCACAGTTAACGAACACTGAAGCTTTCTTT. Residues: CASSVGSQLTNTEAFF. V usage is TRBV9 and J usage is TRBJ1-1; no clear D. The V gene lost 0 bases and the J gene lost 1 base, with 13 bases spanning the gap. This CDR3 contains 16 residues. Looked up from germline, CDR1 is SGDLS and CDR2 is YYNGEE. Combining the CDR3 with reference TRBV9 and TRBJ1-1 gives the whole variable domain DSGVTQTPKHLITATGQRVTLRCSPRSGDLSVYWYQQSLDQGLQFLIQYYNGEERAKGNILERFSAQQFPDLHSELNLSSLELGDSALYFCASSVGSQLTNTEAFFGQGTRLTVV.

The chain employs TRBV28 and TRBJ2-1; 9 bases map to TRBD2. V was pared by 2 bases and J by 4 bases, with 6 bases of the junction left unmatched. Germline CDR1 is MDHEN and CDR2 is SYDVKM. CDR3 length: 16 residues. Here the CDR3 DNA reads TGTGCCAGCAGTTTAGTTAGCGGGAGCCATTACAATGAGCAGTTCTTC. Protein sequence: CASSLVSGSHYNEQFF.

This clone was detected once. The chain couples TRBV7-9 to TRBJ1-2; 9 nucleotides align to TRBD1. The length of the CDR3 is 14 residues. Germline CDR1 is SEHNR and CDR2 is FQNEAQ (reference sequence). With 4 bases clipped from V and 6 bases from J, the junction kept 6 bases outside the gene matches. The CDR3 sequence is CASSSTGGFDGYTF. CDR3 sequence (DNA): TGTGCCAGCAGCTCAACAGGGGGCTTCGATGGCTACACCTTC.

The chain couples TRBV27 to TRBJ1-5; D unclear. CDR3 length equals 13 residues. Germline V gene data show CDR1 as MNHEY and CDR2 as SMNVEV (reference sequence). Trimming stripped 7 bases from V and 5 bases from J, with 12 bases between. In DNA, the CDR3 is TGTGCCAGCAAGACGGGGAGCGATCAGCCCCAGCATTTT. Translated, it gives CASKTGSDQPQHF.

This chain links TRBV27 with TRBJ1-3; TRBD1 agrees at 11 bases. The V segment lost 6 bases and the J segment 2 bases; nucleotides outside the gene matches: 9. The CDR3 loop spans 17 amino acids. The V gene's germline CDR1 is MNHEY and CDR2 SMNVEV (reference sequence). CDR3 sequence reads: CASSHLPGQGAGNTIYF. The CDR3 DNA reads as TGTGCCAGCAGCCATTTGCCGGGACAGGGGGCTGGAAACACCATATATTTT.